This T cell receptor (beta chain) was sequenced for a study of post-analysis software for immune sequencing data. As for the study in general: The disease courses spanned relapsing-remitting, secondary progressive and progressive-relapsing forms of multiple sclerosis.

This CDR3 spans 16 amino acids. Trimming took off 4 bases at V and 1 base at J, with 17 bases between the two ends. The germline V gene encodes CDR1 SGHRS and CDR2 YFSETQ. A word on this clonotype: Its specificity is unknown.

Carried by the TCR beta cDNA libraries were unique molecular identifiers. From approximately 0.95 to 9.8 million T cells, 500,000 or so cDNA molecules were obtained. TCRdb fed the PCR reads into MiXCR, producing one record per CDR3 protein. The sample records roughly 730,000 distinct CDR3 sequences, just under 30% being singletons. General study results and limits: Five TRBV segments were more frequent in patients than controls; TRBV5-6, TRBV5-1 and TRBV20-1 belonged to this group.

V usage is TRBV5-1 and J usage is TRBJ1-1, with D maybe TRBD1 (6 bases). This TCR derives from a girl aged 10-17 years with multiple sclerosis. Specimen: blood. CDR3 DNA: TGCGCCAGCAGCGACATTGGGGGGCGAGGGAACACTGAAGCTTTCTTT. Protein: CASSDIGGRGNTEAFF.